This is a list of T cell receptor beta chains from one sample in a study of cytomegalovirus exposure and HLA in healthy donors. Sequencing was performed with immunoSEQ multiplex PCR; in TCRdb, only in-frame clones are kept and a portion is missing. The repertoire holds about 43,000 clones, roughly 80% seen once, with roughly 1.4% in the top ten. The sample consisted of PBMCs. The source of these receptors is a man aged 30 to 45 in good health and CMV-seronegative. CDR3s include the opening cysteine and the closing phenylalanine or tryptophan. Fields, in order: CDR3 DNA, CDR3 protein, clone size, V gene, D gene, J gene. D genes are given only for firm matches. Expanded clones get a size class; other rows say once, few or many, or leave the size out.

CDR3 DNA: TGTGCCAGCAGCCCTAGCGCGGGGGGGAGTGGGGCAGATACGCAGTATTTT
CDR3 protein: CASSPSAGGSGADTQYF
clone size: -
V gene: TRBV9
D gene: TRBD2
J gene: TRBJ2-3

CDR3 DNA: TGTGCCATCAGTGAGTCGGGGGGAATCCAGCCCCAGCATTTT
CDR3 protein: CAISESGGIQPQHF
clone size: -
V gene: TRBV10-3
D gene: -
J gene: TRBJ1-5

CDR3 DNA: TGTGCCAGCAGTCCTATACGCTTCGGGGGGCGGAATGAGCAGTTCTTC
CDR3 protein: CASSPIRFGGRNEQFF
clone size: -
V gene: TRBV27
D gene: -
J gene: TRBJ2-1

CDR3 DNA: TGCACCAGCAGCCAAGATTCCCCCGGGCAGGGGGCGTTTGGCTACACCTTC
CDR3 protein: CTSSQDSPGQGAFGYTF
clone size: -
V gene: TRBV4-1
D gene: TRBD1
J gene: TRBJ1-2

CDR3 DNA: TGCGCCAGCAGTGCCTCCGCCCGGGGCACTGAAGCTTTCTTT
CDR3 protein: CASSASARGTEAFF
clone size: -
V gene: TRBV5-1
D gene: -
J gene: TRBJ1-1

CDR3 DNA: TGTGCCAGCAGTGTCGGGGGGGACTGGTCCTACGAGCAGTACTTC
CDR3 protein: CASSVGGDWSYEQYF
clone size: -
V gene: TRBV2
D gene: TRBD2
J gene: TRBJ2-7

CDR3 DNA: TGCGCCAGCCGATGGGCAGGGTCGGATGAGCAGTTCTTC
CDR3 protein: CASRWAGSDEQFF
clone size: -
V gene: TRBV5-1
D gene: -
J gene: TRBJ2-1

CDR3 DNA: TGTGCCAGCAGCTTAGCGGGAGGCACAGATACGCAGTATTTT
CDR3 protein: CASSLAGGTDTQYF
clone size: -
V gene: TRBV7-6
D gene: -
J gene: TRBJ2-3

CDR3 DNA: TGTGCCAGCAGCGGTGAGGTGCGGCAGCCCCAGCATTTT
CDR3 protein: CASSGEVRQPQHF
clone size: -
V gene: TRBV7-2
D gene: -
J gene: TRBJ1-5

CDR3 DNA: TGTGCCAGCAGCCCCGCGCCAGGGTGGAATGAGCAGTTCTTC
CDR3 protein: CASSPAPGWNEQFF
clone size: -
V gene: TRBV7-2
D gene: -
J gene: TRBJ2-1

CDR3 DNA: TGTGCCAGCAGCTTATTTGGAACACAGGTTGGGCGCTATGGCTACACCTTC
CDR3 protein: CASSLFGTQVGRYGYTF
clone size: -
V gene: TRBV7-2
D gene: -
J gene: TRBJ1-2

CDR3 DNA: TGTGCCAGCAGCTCCGCCGGGACAGGGGTCTACGAGCAGTACTTC
CDR3 protein: CASSSAGTGVYEQYF
clone size: -
V gene: TRBV7-2
D gene: TRBD1
J gene: TRBJ2-7

CDR3 DNA: TGTGCCAGCAGCTTGGGACAGGAGAACACCGGGGAGCTGTTTTTT
CDR3 protein: CASSLGQENTGELFF
clone size: -
V gene: TRBV5-4
D gene: -
J gene: TRBJ2-2

CDR3 DNA: TGTGCCAGCAGCTTATTTGCGGTGAACACTGAAGCTTTCTTT
CDR3 protein: CASSLFAVNTEAFF
clone size: once
V gene: TRBV7-9
D gene: -
J gene: TRBJ1-1

CDR3 DNA: TGTGCCAGCAGCTTCGGGATGGGGGCGACGGAGACCCAGTACTTC
CDR3 protein: CASSFGMGATETQYF
clone size: -
V gene: TRBV7-7
D gene: -
J gene: TRBJ2-5

CDR3 DNA: TGTGCCAGCAGCCGACCGGGACTGCACCCCTACGAGCAGTACTTC
CDR3 protein: CASSRPGLHPYEQYF
clone size: -
V gene: TRBV11-2
D gene: -
J gene: TRBJ2-7

CDR3 DNA: TGTGCCAGTAGTATAGATCGCAGGGCTGGGGCTGAAGCTTTCTTT
CDR3 protein: CASSIDRRAGAEAFF
clone size: -
V gene: TRBV19
D gene: -
J gene: TRBJ1-1

CDR3 DNA: TGTGCCAGCAGCTTACAGGGGGTCTCCTACAATGAGCAGTTCTTC
CDR3 protein: CASSLQGVSYNEQFF
clone size: -
V gene: TRBV5-5
D gene: TRBD1
J gene: TRBJ2-1

CDR3 DNA: TGTGCCAGCAGCTTGGTTCTAGGTGGAGAGACCCAGTACTTC
CDR3 protein: CASSLVLGGETQYF
clone size: -
V gene: TRBV5-6
D gene: -
J gene: TRBJ2-5

CDR3 DNA: TGTGCCAGCACCACCGGACAGGGGGGGGAGACCCAGTACTTC
CDR3 protein: CASTTGQGGETQYF
clone size: once
V gene: TRBV7-7
D gene: TRBD1
J gene: TRBJ2-5

CDR3 DNA: TGTGCCAGCAGGGGGCGCTCCTACGAGCAGTACTTC
CDR3 protein: CASRGRSYEQYF
clone size: -
V gene: TRBV6-6
D gene: -
J gene: TRBJ2-7

CDR3 DNA: TGCAGCGTTGAGGACTTCTCTAGCACAGATACGCAGTATTTT
CDR3 protein: CSVEDFSSTDTQYF
clone size: -
V gene: TRBV29-1
D gene: -
J gene: TRBJ2-3

CDR3 DNA: TGCGCCAGCAGCCCCGGACAGCCCTACAATGAGCAGTTCTTC
CDR3 protein: CASSPGQPYNEQFF
clone size: few
V gene: TRBV4-3
D gene: -
J gene: TRBJ2-1

CDR3 DNA: TGTGCCAGCGATTCAGGAGGCGGACAGCCCCAGCATTTT
CDR3 protein: CASDSGGGQPQHF
clone size: -
V gene: TRBV2
D gene: -
J gene: TRBJ1-5

CDR3 DNA: TGTGCCAGTAGGGGGGGGGTAGGTGAAAAACTGTTTTTT
CDR3 protein: CASRGGVGEKLFF
clone size: -
V gene: TRBV27
D gene: -
J gene: TRBJ1-4

CDR3 DNA: TGTGCCAGCAGCTTGACAGGGGACGAGCAGTACTTC
CDR3 protein: CASSLTGDEQYF
clone size: -
V gene: TRBV11-2
D gene: TRBD1
J gene: TRBJ2-7

CDR3 DNA: TGTGCCAGCAGTTTTGGGGGGGGCTGGGAGACCCAGTACTTC
CDR3 protein: CASSFGGGWETQYF
clone size: -
V gene: TRBV27
D gene: -
J gene: TRBJ2-5

CDR3 DNA: TGCGCCAGCAGCCAAGCTAGCGGGAGATTTAATGAGCAGTTCTTC
CDR3 protein: CASSQASGRFNEQFF
clone size: -
V gene: TRBV4-1
D gene: TRBD2
J gene: TRBJ2-1

CDR3 DNA: TGCAGCGTTGACCTGGGACAGGGGAACGAGCAGTACTTC
CDR3 protein: CSVDLGQGNEQYF
clone size: once
V gene: TRBV29-1
D gene: TRBD1
J gene: TRBJ2-7

CDR3 DNA: TGTGCCAGCAGCTTAGATTGGGGGACTTACACAGATACGCAGTATTTT
CDR3 protein: CASSLDWGTYTDTQYF
clone size: -
V gene: TRBV11-2
D gene: -
J gene: TRBJ2-3

CDR3 DNA: TGTGCCAGCAGCTTAGAGGGCTGTAGCGGGAGGGGTAATGAGCAGTTCTTC
CDR3 protein: CASSLEGCSGRGNEQFF
clone size: -
V gene: TRBV11-2
D gene: TRBD2
J gene: TRBJ2-1

CDR3 DNA: TGCAGCGTGTATAGCGGGAGCTCCTACAATGAGCAGTTCTTC
CDR3 protein: CSVYSGSSYNEQFF
clone size: few
V gene: TRBV29-1
D gene: TRBD2
J gene: TRBJ2-1

CDR3 DNA: TGTGCCACCAGCGGGCAACTAGGTCCCACAGATACGCAGTATTTT
CDR3 protein: CATSGQLGPTDTQYF
clone size: -
V gene: TRBV15
D gene: -
J gene: TRBJ2-3

CDR3 DNA: TGTGCCAGAAGCTCTCCGGGACTACAGCCCGGAGGGGAGACCCAGTACTTC
CDR3 protein: CARSSPGLQPGGETQYF
clone size: -
V gene: TRBV7-5
D gene: -
J gene: TRBJ2-5

CDR3 DNA: TGTGCCAGCAGCTTGGGCAGGTCCTACGAGCAGTACTTC
CDR3 protein: CASSLGRSYEQYF
clone size: -
V gene: TRBV7-2
D gene: -
J gene: TRBJ2-7

CDR3 DNA: TGTGCCAGCTCTCCTAGCAACGAGGAGACCCAGTACTTC
CDR3 protein: CASSPSNEETQYF
clone size: -
V gene: TRBV18
D gene: -
J gene: TRBJ2-5

CDR3 DNA: TGTGCCAGCAGCTACCGATCGGGACAGGGGGTAGGAGGGGAGCTGTTTTTT
CDR3 protein: CASSYRSGQGVGGELFF
clone size: -
V gene: TRBV7-2
D gene: TRBD1
J gene: TRBJ2-2

CDR3 DNA: TGTGCCTGGAGTGTACTAGCGGGAGGGTACAATGAGCAGTTCTTC
CDR3 protein: CAWSVLAGGYNEQFF
clone size: -
V gene: TRBV30
D gene: TRBD2
J gene: TRBJ2-1

CDR3 DNA: TGTGCCAGCAGCTTGGAGGGGGCGGATGGCTACACCTTC
CDR3 protein: CASSLEGADGYTF
clone size: -
V gene: TRBV7-2
D gene: TRBD1
J gene: TRBJ1-2

CDR3 DNA: TGTGCCAGCTCACCGGAGCGGTTACTACACAATGAGCAGTTCTTC
CDR3 protein: CASSPERLLHNEQFF
clone size: -
V gene: TRBV18
D gene: -
J gene: TRBJ2-1

CDR3 DNA: TGTGCCAGCAGCTTGGTGGGCAGCCTCTCTGGAAACACCATATATTTT
CDR3 protein: CASSLVGSLSGNTIYF
clone size: -
V gene: TRBV5-6
D gene: -
J gene: TRBJ1-3

CDR3 DNA: TGTGCCAGAAGCTTCAGTATTTACTCCTACAATGAGCAGTTCTTC
CDR3 protein: CARSFSIYSYNEQFF
clone size: -
V gene: TRBV5-3
D gene: -
J gene: TRBJ2-1

CDR3 DNA: TGTGCCTGGAGTCCGGGACTAGCGGGGAACATTCAGTACTTC
CDR3 protein: CAWSPGLAGNIQYF
clone size: -
V gene: TRBV30
D gene: TRBD2
J gene: TRBJ2-4

CDR3 DNA: TGTGCCAGCAGCGACCAGCGGGACAATAATGAGCAGTTCTTC
CDR3 protein: CASSDQRDNNEQFF
clone size: -
V gene: TRBV7-2
D gene: -
J gene: TRBJ2-1

CDR3 DNA: TGCGCCAGCAGCTTGGCTGGCAGGGACACCGGGGAGCTGTTTTTT
CDR3 protein: CASSLAGRDTGELFF
clone size: -
V gene: TRBV5-1
D gene: -
J gene: TRBJ2-2